The next 25 T cell receptor beta chains were all read from a single sample in a study of blood T cells in healthy people across ages (dated by TCRdb to the mid-2010s). Libraries were constructed by 5' RACE. Sequencing instrument: Illumina HiSeq 2500. The second PCR ran for about 7 to 11 cycles and used a J-beta primer mix along with a sample-barcoded 5' primer. TCRdb reanalyzed the raw reads on its own, using fastp at Q25 for trimming and MiXCR for clone calling, and kept in-frame beta chains. Rows with a matching CDR3 protein are joined into one entry that keeps the most common DNA and genes. The sample data list some 1,500,000 distinct CDR3 sequences, and 35% to 45% of these were observed just once. The ten most abundant clones make up about 4.1% of the sample. Sequencing was carried out using blood. The receptors here all came from a woman aged 18-29 years in good health.

The CDR3, as DNA: TGTGCCAGCAGTTTAATCGATTTAGAGAACACTGAAGCTTTCTTT. It encodes CASSLIDLENTEAFF. J is TRBJ1-1 and V is TRBV12-3 or TRBV12-4; D uncertain. V gave up 2 bases and J gave up 1 base, with 11 bases separating them. CDR3 length equals 15 residues.

This clonotype was picked up one time. The junction does not match germline at one end; this may be a read error. This sequence joins TRBV9 and TRBJ2-1; D is unclear. The CDR3 is made up of 14 amino acids. Germline V lookup: CDR1 SGDLS, CDR2 YYNGEE. In nucleotides, the CDR3 is TGTGTCAGCAGCGCTCAGAGCTCCTACAATGAGCAGTTCTTC. Translated, it gives CVSSAQSSYNEQFF.

The J gene is TRBJ1-2, the V gene TRBV12-3 or TRBV12-4; possible D gene TRBD1, 6 bases. V was shortened by 5 bases and J by 4 bases, with 14 bases between the two germline ends. The CDR3 spans 14 residues. CDR3 sequence: CASSDLDSGYGYTF. DNA for the CDR3: TGTGCCAGCAGTGACCTGGACAGTGGCTATGGCTACACCTTC.

The V and J genes are TRBV5-1 and TRBJ2-1; D possibly corresponds to TRBD1 (6 bases). This CDR3 comprises 16 residues. Germline-derived CDR1 and CDR2 are SGHRS and YFSETQ. Trimming pared 6 bases from V and 0 bases from J, leaving 16 bases between. The CDR3: CASKDRLKSSYNEQFF. The CDR3 bases are TGCGCCAGCAAGGACAGACTAAAGAGCTCCTACAATGAGCAGTTCTTC. Complete variable domain (other parts from reference TRBV5-1 and TRBJ2-1): KAGVTQTPRYLIKTRGQQVTLSCSPISGHRSVSWYQQTPGQGLQFLFEYFSETQRNKGNFPGRFSGRQFSNSRSEMNVSTLELGDSALYLCASKDRLKSSYNEQFFGPGTRLTVL.

A note on this clonotype: The germline gene is not matched at one end of the junction; a read error may be the cause. CDR3 nucleotide sequence: TGTGTCAGCAGTTTAGGAGGGGGCGCTGGCTACACCTTC. It yields the protein CVSSLGGGAGYTF. The V call is TRBV28, the J call TRBJ1-2, with TRBD1 matching over 7 bases. The CDR3 has 13 amino acids. Germline V gene sequence: CDR1 MDHEN, CDR2 SYDVKM.

The chain carries TRBV29-1 and TRBJ1-6; TRBD1 matches at 7 bases. CDR3 length: 17 amino acids. J was trimmed by 9 bases and V by 0 bases; bases with no gene match: 14. Germline CDR1 SQVTM, CDR2 ANQGSEA. CDR3 in amino acids: CSVEDRRQGGHSSPLHF. CDR3 coding DNA: TGCAGCGTTGAAGACCGAAGACAGGGAGGGCATAGTTCACCCCTCCACTTT. The variable domain in full, with the rest retrieved from reference TRBV29-1 and TRBJ1-6, is SAVISQKPSRDICQRGTSLTIQCQVDSQVTMMFWYRQQPGQSLTLIATANQGSEATYESGFVIDKFPISRPNLTFSTLTVSNMSPEDSSIYLCSVEDRRQGGHSSPLHFGNGTRLTVT.

The chain carries TRBV12-3 or TRBV12-4 and TRBJ2-1; D is unclear. This CDR3 has 16 amino acids. Trimming shortened V by 4 bases and J by 2 bases, and 15 bases separated the two germline ends. The CDR3 DNA follows: TGTGCCAGCAGTTCCCGGTCGATGAAGACCTACAATGAGCAGTTCTTC. Translation gives CASSSRSMKTYNEQFF.

This clonotype was picked up many times. This rearrangement joins TRBV27 to TRBJ2-3, with D possibly TRBD2 on 5 matching bases. Germline CDR1 is MNHEY and CDR2 is SMNVEV (reference sequence). The CDR3 runs 14 residues. Trimming cost V 5 bases and J 4 bases, with 13 bases left between them. The CDR3 coding sequence is TGTGCCAGCAGTCCCGAGGGAGTCGCAGATACGCAGTATTTT. This sequence encodes CASSPEGVADTQYF.

J is TRBJ2-1 and V is TRBV7-2; D call uncertain. CDR3 length: 13 amino acids. Trimming cost V 5 bases and J 4 bases, with 9 bases left between them. Germline V CDR1 and CDR2: SGHTA, FQGNSA. The CDR3 region has the DNA TGTGCCAGCAGCCGAGAGATTTACAATGAGCAGTTCTTC. Encoded protein: CASSREIYNEQFF.

This clonotype was found once. The DNA for the CDR3 is TGCAGCGCCCGGACAGGGCAGGGGGCCGGGGAGCTGTTTTTT. Its translation: CSARTGQGAGELFF. The chain links TRBV29-1 to TRBJ2-2; 8 bases fit TRBD1. Losses at the gene ends were 7 bases for V and 6 bases for J; bases not matched to a gene: 10. This CDR3 region has 14 residues. The V gene's germline CDR1 is SQVTM and CDR2 ANQGSEA.

This chain uses TRBV10-3 with TRBJ2-3; 10 bases agree with TRBD1. The CDR3 contains 16 residues. From germline, CDR1 is ENHRY and CDR2 SYGVKD. The ends lost 3 bases at V and 4 bases at J; junction bases unmatched: 7. The CDR3 DNA reads as TGTGCCATCAGTGATCCGGGACAGGGGATCTCAGATACGCAGTATTTT. Translation gives CAISDPGQGISDTQYF.

This clonotype was counted ten times or more. The rearrangement links TRBV5-1 to TRBJ2-3, with 8 positions matching TRBD2. Germline V gives CDR1 SGHRS, CDR2 YFSETQ. J lost 0 bases, V lost 0 bases, and 6 bases had no gene match. CDR3 size: 17 residues. The CDR3 here is CASSLGTSHYSTDTQYF. Here the CDR3 DNA reads TGCGCCAGCAGCTTGGGGACTAGCCACTATAGCACAGATACGCAGTATTTT.

The V gene is TRBV7-3, the J gene TRBJ2-2; D is uncertain. Trimming left V 1 base short and J 8 bases short, with 5 bases between. Germline V gene sequence: CDR1 SGHTA, CDR2 FQGTGA. The CDR3 consists of 12 residues. CDR3 bases: TGTGCCAGCAGCTTAAAGTTGGGGGAGCTGTTTTTT. The encoded protein is CASSLKLGELFF. Full variable domain (rest looked up from reference TRBV7-3 and TRBJ2-2): GAGVSQTPSNKVTEKGKYVELRCDPISGHTALYWYRQSLGQGPEFLIYFQGTGAADDSGLPNDRFFAVRPEGSVSTLKIQRTERGDSAVYLCASSLKLGELFFGEGSRLTVL.

This chain links TRBV7-2 with TRBJ2-5; perhaps D is TRBD1 or TRBD2 (5 bases each). Trimming removed 5 bases at V and 0 bases at J, with 13 bases between. This CDR3 comprises 15 residues. Germline-derived CDR1 and CDR2 are SGHTA and FQGNSA. For the CDR3, the DNA is TGTGCCAGCAGCCCTCCAGGGAGCAACCAAGAGACCCAGTACTTC. It codes for CASSPPGSNQETQYF.

This clonotype has a handful of counts. The genes are TRBV14 and TRBJ1-2; no definite D call. Germline CDR1 reads SGHDN; CDR2 reads FVKESK. The CDR3 length is 13 residues. Trimming took 1 base from V and 3 from J, leaving 6 bases between them. The CDR3, as DNA: TGTGCCAGCAGCCAAGGGACCCACTATGGCTACACCTTC. Its protein product is CASSQGTHYGYTF.

This clonotype was detected only once. This chain links TRBV4-3 with TRBJ2-3; no reliable D call. Trimming took off 0 bases at V and 6 bases at J, with 10 bases between the two ends. Germline V lookup: CDR1 LGHNA, CDR2 YSLEER. This CDR3 has 14 residues. As DNA, the CDR3 is TGCGCCAGCAGCCAAGAGAGCGCCGGGGATACGCAGTATTTT. Translated, it gives CASSQESAGDTQYF.

This clonotype was found a few times. The chain links TRBV15 to TRBJ2-3; D is ambiguous. V gave up 6 bases and J gave up 4 bases, with 14 bases separating them. CDR3 length equals 14 residues. Germline CDR1 and CDR2: LNHNV and YYDKDF (reference sequence). CDR3 residues: CATRVPSASDTQYF. In nucleotides, the CDR3 is TGTGCCACCAGGGTCCCCTCAGCGTCAGATACGCAGTATTTT.

This chain uses TRBV20-1 with TRBJ1-2, with 7 bases identical to TRBD1. V lost 5 bases to trimming and J lost 8 bases; unmatched junction nucleotides: 8. The CDR3 consists of 12 residues. Germline V gives CDR1 DFQATT, CDR2 SNEGSKA (reference sequence). The DNA for the CDR3 is TGCAGTGCTGGGACAGATTCGGGGGGCTACACCTTC. It yields the protein CSAGTDSGGYTF.

The DNA of the CDR3 is TGTGCCAGCAGTTTATCAGGACTAGACAATGAGCAGTTCTTC. This gives the protein CASSLSGLDNEQFF. This sequence joins TRBV27 and TRBJ2-1, with 7 bases identical to TRBD2. V lost 0 bases to trimming and J lost 5 bases; unmatched junction nucleotides: 1. The V gene's germline CDR1 is MNHEY and CDR2 SMNVEV (reference sequence). The CDR3 is made up of 14 amino acids.

The chain recombines TRBV21-1 with TRBJ1-5. TRBV21-1 is given as a pseudogene. This CDR3 has 16 residues. DNA of the CDR3: TGTGCCAGCAGCAAAGTTGAAGTCAGGCGCAATCAGCCCCAGCATTTT. The encoded protein is CASSKVEVRRNQPQHF.

In this sample, this clonotype turned up once. The junction and the germline gene differ at one end; a read error may be behind it. The chain joins TRBV2 to TRBJ1-1; 7 bases agree with TRBD1. The CDR3 has 15 amino acids. Germline CDR1 is SNHLY and CDR2 is FYNNEI. The CDR3 sequence is CAGSDPDRMNTEAFF. The CDR3 DNA sequence: TGTGCCGGCAGTGACCCGGACAGGATGAACACTGAAGCTTTCTTT.

This rearrangement joins TRBV21-1 to TRBJ1-4. TRBV21-1 is a pseudogene segment. The CDR3 totals 14 residues. The CDR3 DNA follows: TGTGCCAGCAGCCGTGCGGACGGAAATGAAAAACTGTTTTTT. Translation gives CASSRADGNEKLFF.

The chain carries TRBV20-1 and TRBJ2-1; the D is unclear. There are 15 residues in the CDR3. V lost 2 bases and J lost 0, with 11 bases in between. Germline V CDR1 and CDR2: DFQATT, SNEGSKA (reference sequence). The CDR3 protein is CSARRAHSSYNEQFF. DNA of the CDR3: TGCAGTGCTAGAAGAGCCCACAGCTCCTACAATGAGCAGTTCTTC.

A few counts support this clonotype. The V and J genes are TRBV7-2 and TRBJ2-7; 8 bases match TRBD1. CDR3 length: 15 residues. Trimming cost V 5 bases and J 2 bases; bases outside gene matches: 8. Germline CDR1 and CDR2: SGHTA and FQGNSA. This CDR3 is CASSLNRGSAYEQYF. For the CDR3, the DNA is TGTGCCAGCAGCCTCAACAGGGGGAGCGCCTACGAGCAGTACTTC.

Only a few counts were recorded for this clonotype. The rearrangement links TRBV20-1 to TRBJ2-6; D is possibly TRBD1 (6 bases). V lost 8 bases and J lost 3, with 14 bases in between. The CDR3 spans 14 residues. The V gene's germline CDR1 is DFQATT and CDR2 SNEGSKA (reference sequence). The CDR3 region is CSPRNRVGANVLTF. The CDR3, as DNA: TGCAGTCCGCGGAACAGGGTTGGGGCCAACGTCCTGACTTTC.